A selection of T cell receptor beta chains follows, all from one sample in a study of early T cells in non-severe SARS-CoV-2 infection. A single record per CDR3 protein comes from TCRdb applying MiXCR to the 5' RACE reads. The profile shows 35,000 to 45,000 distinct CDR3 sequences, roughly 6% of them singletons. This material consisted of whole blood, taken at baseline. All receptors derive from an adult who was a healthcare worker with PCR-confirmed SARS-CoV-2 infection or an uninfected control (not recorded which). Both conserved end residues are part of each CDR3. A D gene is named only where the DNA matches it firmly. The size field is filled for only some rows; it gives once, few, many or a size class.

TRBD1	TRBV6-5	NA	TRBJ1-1	TGTGCCAGCAGTTACACAGGGGGCGGTGAAGCTTTCTTT	CASSYTGGGEAFF
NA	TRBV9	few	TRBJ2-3	TGTGCCAGCAGCGCCACTCCTGATATCAATACGCAGTATTTT	CASSATPDINTQYF
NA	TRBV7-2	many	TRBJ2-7	TGTGCCAGCAGCATCGGGACGGGGGTTCAGGGCGAGCAGTACTTC	CASSIGTGVQGEQYF
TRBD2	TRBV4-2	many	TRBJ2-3	TGTGCCAGCAGCCAAGAACGGGGGGCAGATACGCAGTATTTT	CASSQERGADTQYF
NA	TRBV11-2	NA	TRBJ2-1	TGTGCCAGCAGTCGAATCCAAGAAGTCCCCTACAATGAGCAGTTCTTC	CASSRIQEVPYNEQFF
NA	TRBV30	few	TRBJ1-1	TGTGCCTGGAGAAAATCCTCTGCTGAAGCTTTCTTT	CAWRKSSAEAFF
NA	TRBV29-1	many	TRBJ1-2	TGCAGCGTTGGGGGTTTGGGGCTTGGCTACACCTTC	CSVGGLGLGYTF
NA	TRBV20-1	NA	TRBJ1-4	TGCAGTGCTAACCGAGCAACTAATGAAAAACTGTTTTTT	CSANRATNEKLFF
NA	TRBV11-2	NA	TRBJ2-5	TGTGCCAGCAGCTTAGCCACGACGACCCAAGAGACCCAGTACTTC	CASSLATTTQETQYF
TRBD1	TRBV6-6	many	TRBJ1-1	TGTGCCAGCAGAACAATACGACAGGGGCGCACTGAAGCTTTCTTT	CASRTIRQGRTEAFF
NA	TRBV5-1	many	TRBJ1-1	TGCGCCAGCACCCCGATGGGGATGAGGACTGAAGCTTTCTTT	CASTPMGMRTEAFF
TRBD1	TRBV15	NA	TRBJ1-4	TGTGCCACCAGCAGGGGCATCAGGGGGCGCGGAACTAATGAAAAACTGTTTTTT	CATSRGIRGRGTNEKLFF
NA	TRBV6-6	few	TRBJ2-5	TGTGCCAGCAGTTATACGGGGCGGGGTCAAGAGACCCAGTACTTC	CASSYTGRGQETQYF
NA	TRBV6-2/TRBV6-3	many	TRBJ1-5	TGTGCCAGCAGTTACTCGAATTTCAGGGTTCCCAATCAGCCCCAGCATTTT	CASSYSNFRVPNQPQHF
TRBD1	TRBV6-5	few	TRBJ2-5	TGTGCCAGCAGCACAGGGGTCCAAGAGACCCAGTACTTC	CASSTGVQETQYF
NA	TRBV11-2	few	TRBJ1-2	TGTGCCAGCAGCTTAGAAGGAGTTGGCTACACCTTC	CASSLEGVGYTF
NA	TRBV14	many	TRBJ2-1	TGTGCCAGCAGCCAAGAGGGGTTTGAGCAGTTCTTC	CASSQEGFEQFF
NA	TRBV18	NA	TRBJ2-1	TGTGCCAGCTCACCAGAGGGGCTAAGGAATGAGCAGTTCTTC	CASSPEGLRNEQFF
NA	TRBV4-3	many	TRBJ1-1	TGCGCCAGCAGCCCAAGGCTAGGGCAGGGGACTGAAGCTTTCTTT	CASSPRLGQGTEAFF
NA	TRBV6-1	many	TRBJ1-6	TGTGCCAGCAGGACAGCAACTAATTCACCCCTCCACTTT	CASRTATNSPLHF
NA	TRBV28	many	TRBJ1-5	TGTGCCAGCAGTAAAGGGGGGGCGTATCAGCCCCAGCATTTT	CASSKGGAYQPQHF
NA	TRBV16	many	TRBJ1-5	TGTGCCAGCAGCCAAGGGGAAAATCAGCCCCAGCATTTT	CASSQGENQPQHF
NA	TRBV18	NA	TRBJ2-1	TGTGCCAGCTCACCACCGAGGCAGCCCCTCCACAATGAGCAGTTCTTC	CASSPPRQPLHNEQFF
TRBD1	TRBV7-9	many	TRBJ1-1	TGTGCCAGCAGCCCGGGACAGGGCTTGACTGAAGCTTTCTTT	CASSPGQGLTEAFF
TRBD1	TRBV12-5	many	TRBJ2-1	TGTGCTAGTGGTTTGGCACCGGGACAGGGCAATGAGCAGTTCTTC	CASGLAPGQGNEQFF
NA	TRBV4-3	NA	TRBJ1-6	TGCGCCAGCAGCGTCGCTGCCAGGGTATCACCCCTCCACTTT	CASSVAARVSPLHF
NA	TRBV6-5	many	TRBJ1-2	TGCTCGGCCCGAGCTTCCAACTATGGCTACACCTTC	CSARASNYGYTF
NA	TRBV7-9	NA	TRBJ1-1	TGTGCCAGCAGCTCGGGGAGGGGAGAAGAAGCTTTCTTT	CASSSGRGEEAFF
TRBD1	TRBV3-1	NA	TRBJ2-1	TGTGCCACCCGGGACAGGACCTACAATGAGCAGTTCTTC	CATRDRTYNEQFF
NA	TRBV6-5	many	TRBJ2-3	TGTGCCAGCAGTTACTCGACAGGCACAGATACGCAGTATTTT	CASSYSTGTDTQYF
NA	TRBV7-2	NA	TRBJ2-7	TGTGCCAGCAGCGTCACAGGGCCGGTCTACGAGCAGTACTTC	CASSVTGPVYEQYF
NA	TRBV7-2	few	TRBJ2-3	TGTGCCAGCAGCTCCCCCCTCCCAGCAGATACGCAGTATTTT	CASSSPLPADTQYF
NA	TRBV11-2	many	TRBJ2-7	TGTGCCAGCAGAAAGGGCTCGGATGGGGCCTACGAGCAGTACTTC	CASRKGSDGAYEQYF
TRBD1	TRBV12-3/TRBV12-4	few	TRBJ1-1	TGTGCCAGCAGTTTGGGGGAAGGACAGGGGCTTAAGAACACTGAAGCTTTCTTT	CASSLGEGQGLKNTEAFF
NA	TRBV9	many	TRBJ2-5	TGTGCCAGCAGCGAATTGGGGCCCCAAGAGACCCAGTACTTC	CASSELGPQETQYF
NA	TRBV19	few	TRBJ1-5	TGTGCCAGTAGTATGCCGGGGGGGCTCGGACAGCCCCAGCATTTT	CASSMPGGLGQPQHF
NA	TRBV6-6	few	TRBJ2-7	TGTGCCACCGGGGACGGACCCTACGAGCAGTACTTC	CATGDGPYEQYF
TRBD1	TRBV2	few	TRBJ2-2	TGTGCCAGCAGGCTACAGGGGGCGAAGAGCACCGGGGAGCTGTTTTTT	CASRLQGAKSTGELFF
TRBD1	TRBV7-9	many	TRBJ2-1	TGTGCCAGCAGCTTAGCGGGACAGGGTGCCAATGAGCAGTTCTTC	CASSLAGQGANEQFF
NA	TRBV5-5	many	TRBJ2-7	TGTGCCAGCAGCTTTGGGCCGAGCTCCTACGAGCAGTACTTC	CASSFGPSSYEQYF
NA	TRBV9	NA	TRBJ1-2	TGTGCCAGCAGCGTAGGTCAGGGAGTAGGCTATGGCTACACCTTC	CASSVGQGVGYGYTF
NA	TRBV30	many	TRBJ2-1	TGTGCCTGGAGTGTTTTATATGTCGTCGATGAGCAGTTCTTC	CAWSVLYVVDEQFF
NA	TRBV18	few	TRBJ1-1	TGTGCCAGCTCACCCGTGGGGACGAACACTGAAGCTTTCTTT	CASSPVGTNTEAFF
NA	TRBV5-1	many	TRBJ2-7	TGCGCCAGCAAGGTTGGCTGGGGGTACGAGCAGTACTTC	CASKVGWGYEQYF
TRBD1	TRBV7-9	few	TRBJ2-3	TGTGCCAGCAGCTTACGACAGGGAAACACAGATACGCAGTATTTT	CASSLRQGNTDTQYF
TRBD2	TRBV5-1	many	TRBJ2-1	TGCGCCAGCAGCTTAAGGTCGACTAGCGGAAGCTCCTACAATGAGCAGTTCTTC	CASSLRSTSGSSYNEQFF
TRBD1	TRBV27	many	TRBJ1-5	TGTGCCAGCAGGGGTGACAGGGTCCAGCCCCAGCATTTT	CASRGDRVQPQHF
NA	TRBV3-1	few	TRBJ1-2	TGTGCCAGCAGCCGAGGGATTGCTAACTATGGCTACACCTTC	CASSRGIANYGYTF